One sample yielded the 24 T cell receptor beta chains listed below, sequenced in a study of blood T cell repertoires in COVID-19. Libraries were prepared by immunoSEQ multiplex PCR; TCRdb keeps only in-frame clonotypes and omits some of them. The profile shows 150,000 to 200,000 clones, about four fifths of them singletons. The sample taken for sequencing was peripheral blood. The receptors stem from a man aged 65 to 85 with active or convalescent COVID-19.

The V gene is TRBV9, the J gene TRBJ1-6, with D possibly being TRBD1 (6 bases). CDR3 length equals 15 residues. V was trimmed by 4 bases and J by 6 bases, leaving 14 bases between them. Germline assignment: CDR1 SGDLS and CDR2 YYNGEE. In DNA form, the CDR3 reads TGTGCCAGCAGCCTCCTCGGACAGTCTAATTCACCCCTCCACTTT. Amino acids: CASSLLGQSNSPLHF.

The rearrangement uses TRBV7-2 and TRBJ2-7; no definite D call. This CDR3 has 13 amino acids. The V and J ends lost 3 bases and 2 bases respectively, with 8 bases between them. CDR1 and CDR2 (germline): SGHTA, FQGNSA. Here the CDR3 DNA reads TGTGCCAGCAGCTTGGCCACCACCTACGAGCAGTACTTC. Its translation is CASSLATTYEQYF.

The rearrangement uses TRBV11-2 and TRBJ1-2; D might be TRBD1 (5 bases). V dropped 4 bases and J dropped 6 bases, with 18 bases sitting between them. The V gene's germline CDR1 is SGHAT and CDR2 FQNNGV. The CDR3 extends over 15 amino acids. CDR3 region: CASSSSAGWGNGYTF. The CDR3 bases are TGTGCCAGCAGCTCGTCGGCAGGGTGGGGAAATGGCTACACCTTC. The full variable domain, its missing parts supplied by reference TRBV11-2 and TRBJ1-2, is EAGVAQSPRYKIIEKRQSVAFWCNPISGHATLYWYQQILGQGPKLLIQFQNNGVVDDSQLPKDRFSAERLKGVDSTLKIQPAKLEDSAVYLCASSSSAGWGNGYTFGSGTRLTVV.

The chain uses TRBV2 and TRBJ2-3; weak D call: TRBD2 (6 bases). The CDR3 sequence is 14 residues long. Trimming stripped 2 bases from V and 3 bases from J, with 9 bases between. Germline V lookup: CDR1 SNHLY, CDR2 FYNNEI. In nucleotides, the CDR3 is TGTGCCAGCAGTGAAATGGGAGGAACAGATACGCAGTATTTT. Protein product: CASSEMGGTDTQYF.

The rearrangement joins TRBV30 to TRBJ1-1; 7 nucleotides match TRBD1. CDR1 and CDR2 (germline): GTSNPN, SVGIG (reference sequence). The junction had 3 bases not matched to a gene; V was cut back by 5 bases and J by 0 bases. There are 13 residues in the CDR3. CDR3 nucleotides: TGTGCCTGGGGGACAGCGATGAACACTGAAGCTTTCTTT. Its protein is CAWGTAMNTEAFF.

The chain employs TRBV19 and TRBJ2-2, with 9 positions matching TRBD1. V lost 7 bases and J lost 6; bases outside the gene matches: 9. The length of the CDR3 is 15 residues. Germline loops: CDR1 LNHDA, CDR2 SQIVND (reference sequence). As DNA, the CDR3 is TGTGCCAGTACAAGGGGACAGGGTTCCCCCGGGGAGCTGTTTTTT. Translation gives CASTRGQGSPGELFF.

The table lists this clone with a few counts. The chain uses TRBV4-3 and TRBJ1-1; TRBD1 agrees at 8 bases. The V segment lost 2 bases and the J segment 1 base; nucleotides outside the gene matches: 12. The germline gives CDR1 LGHNA, CDR2 YSLEER. CDR3 length: 18 residues. Written as DNA, the CDR3 is TGCGCCAGCAGCCAACGAACAGGGGGAGAGGGCCAGAACACTGAAGCTTTCTTT. Amino acids: CASSQRTGGEGQNTEAFF.

This clone has a single count. The chain joins TRBV29-1 to TRBJ2-1; 14 nucleotides agree with TRBD2. The length of the CDR3 is 19 residues. The junction had 16 bases not matched to a gene; V was cut back by 4 bases and J by 5 bases. Germline V gene lookup returns CDR1 SQVTM and CDR2 ANQGSEA. DNA of the CDR3: TGCAGCGTTGCCATGGGACTAGCGGGAGCCCATACCTCTAACAATGAGCAGTTCTTC. Amino acids: CSVAMGLAGAHTSNNEQFF.

This chain connects TRBV5-1 to TRBJ2-3; 16 bases fit TRBD2. Germline trimming cut 4 bases from V and 6 bases from J; bases unmatched to any gene: 2. Germline CDR1 SGHRS, CDR2 YFSETQ. The CDR3 is made up of 15 amino acids. CDR3 DNA: TGCGCCAGCAGCCCGGGACTAGCGGGGGGGGATACGCAGTATTTT. Translated: CASSPGLAGGDTQYF.

The genes are TRBV19 and TRBJ1-5; 7 bases match TRBD1. The germline gives CDR1 LNHDA, CDR2 SQIVND (reference sequence). This CDR3 contains 13 residues. V lost 8 bases to trimming and J lost 6 bases; unmatched junction nucleotides: 7. The CDR3 protein is CASAEGALQPQHF. The CDR3 nucleotides are TGTGCCAGTGCCGAGGGGGCGCTTCAGCCCCAGCATTTT.

This clone is a singleton in its sample. The rearrangement joins TRBV6-5 to TRBJ1-1; a possible D gene is TRBD1 (5 bases). The CDR3 spans 15 residues. Germline V gene data show CDR1 as MNHEY and CDR2 as SVGAGI. The V end lost 3 bases, the J end lost 1 base, and 12 bases lay between the germline ends. The CDR3 region has the DNA TGTGCCAGCAGTTATGTTAACAGGCCGAACACTGAAGCTTTCTTT. Translation: CASSYVNRPNTEAFF.

The chain links TRBV5-1 to TRBJ1-4; a weak D match, TRBD1 (5 bases). This CDR3 has 14 residues. Germline loops: CDR1 SGHRS, CDR2 YFSETQ. V lost 0 bases and J 8 bases, leaving 11 bases between the germline ends. The CDR3 spells CASSLEGRGEKLFF. As DNA, the CDR3 is TGCGCCAGCAGCTTGGAGGGGCGCGGCGAAAAACTGTTTTTT.

In this sample, this clone turned up a few times. The rearrangement links TRBV10-3 to TRBJ1-1; maybe TRBD1 (6 bases). The CDR3 has 13 amino acids. Deletions cut 3 bases from V and 11 bases from J, with 16 bases between. From germline, CDR1 is ENHRY and CDR2 SYGVKD. CDR3 nucleotide sequence: TGTGCCATCAGTGACACGGTGGCAGGGGACGCTTTCTTT. Its protein product is CAISDTVAGDAFF.

J is TRBJ2-1 and V is TRBV3-1 (or the pseudogene TRBV3-2); weak D call: TRBD1 (6 bases). The V end was cut by 4 bases, the J end by 10 bases, with 11 bases between. The germline V gene encodes CDR1 LGHDT and CDR2 YNNKEL (reference sequence). The CDR3 totals 12 residues. In nucleotides, the CDR3 is TGTGCCAGCAGCCGACCCGGGACAGAGCAGTTCTTC. Translated: CASSRPGTEQFF.

V and J are TRBV4-3 and TRBJ1-2, with D possibly being TRBD1 (5 bases). The CDR3 contains 15 residues. Deletions cut 4 bases from V and 3 bases from J, with 15 bases between. Germline CDR1 reads LGHNA; CDR2 reads YSLEER. As DNA, the CDR3 is TGCGCCAGCAGCCGCAATCAGGGCTTGGACTATGGCTACACCTTC. This codes for CASSRNQGLDYGYTF.

The rearrangement links TRBV6-5 to TRBJ1-6; possibly TRBD1 for D (5 bases). CDR3 length: 16 residues. V dropped 0 bases and J dropped 5 bases, with 11 bases sitting between them. Germline V gene data show CDR1 as MNHEY and CDR2 as SVGAGI. The CDR3 spells CASSYSPPGDNSPLHF. In nucleotides, the CDR3 is TGTGCCAGCAGTTACTCCCCCCCGGGGGATAATTCACCCCTCCACTTT.

There are a few counts of this clone. This chain links TRBV27 with TRBJ1-2; no definite D call. Per germline, CDR1 MNHEY and CDR2 SMNVEV (reference sequence). The CDR3 sequence is 12 residues long. The germline V and J ends were trimmed by 6 bases and 7 bases, with 12 bases remaining between them. CDR3 DNA: TGTGCCAGCAGCTCCCCCGCGGGTGGCTACACCTTC. It encodes CASSSPAGGYTF.

Only a few counts were recorded for this clone. The chain uses TRBV5-6 and TRBJ2-3, with 7 bases aligning to TRBD2. The CDR3 is 14 residues long. Per germline, CDR1 SGHDT and CDR2 YYEEEE. V gave up 3 bases and J gave up 2 bases; unmatched junction bases: 3. CDR3: CASSWGGFTDTQYF. The CDR3 bases are TGTGCCAGCAGCTGGGGGGGTTTCACAGATACGCAGTATTTT. Using reference TRBV5-6 and TRBJ2-3 for the parts outside the CDR3, the full variable domain is DAGVTQSPTHLIKTRGQQVTLRCSPKSGHDTVSWYQQALGQGPQFIFQYYEEEERQRGNFPDRFSGHQFPNYSSELNVNALLLGDSALYLCASSWGGFTDTQYFGPGTRLTVL.

This clone was seen a single time. J is TRBJ2-3 and V is TRBV6-2 or TRBV6-3, with TRBD2 matching 14 bases. CDR3 size: 18 residues. Germline-derived CDR1 and CDR2 are MNHEY and SVGEGT. V dropped 6 bases and J dropped 5; count of bases not matched to a gene: 13. The CDR3 spells CASSLSYRGLAGGDTQYF. The DNA for the CDR3 is TGTGCCAGCAGCCTATCATATCGCGGACTAGCGGGAGGAGATACGCAGTATTTT.

The CDR3 bases are TGTGCCAGCTCACCACGACAGGGGACGGCCGGGGAGCTGTTTTTT. It codes for CASSPRQGTAGELFF. V gene TRBV18 combines with J gene TRBJ2-2; 8 positions match TRBD1. There are 15 residues in the CDR3. In germline, CDR1 is KGHSH, CDR2 LQKENI. J was trimmed by 6 bases and V by 1 base; bases with no gene match: 4.

This chain uses TRBV7-9 with TRBJ2-5; 8 positions match TRBD1. Germline V CDR1 and CDR2: SEHNR, FQNEAQ (reference sequence). The CDR3 is 14 amino acids. The ends lost 5 bases at V and 5 bases at J; junction bases unmatched: 7. CDR3 residues: CASSRDRNIETQYF. CDR3 DNA: TGTGCCAGCAGCCGGGACAGGAATATCGAGACCCAGTACTTC.

The J gene is TRBJ2-1, the V gene TRBV5-1, with 9 bases matching TRBD1. Germline V CDR1 and CDR2: SGHRS, YFSETQ. V was clipped by 1 base and J by 4 bases; unmatched bases: 6. The CDR3 sequence is 16 residues long. The CDR3 reads CASSLLVGQGYNEQFF. The DNA of the CDR3 is TGCGCCAGCAGCTTGTTAGTGGGACAGGGATACAATGAGCAGTTCTTC.

The CDR3 here is CASSDLPGNTIYF. CDR3 DNA sequence: TGCGCCAGCAGTGACTTACCAGGGAACACCATATATTTT. The V call is TRBV10-2, the J call TRBJ1-3, with a weak D call TRBD1 (5 bases). CDR3 length equals 13 residues. Looked up from germline, CDR1 is WSHSY and CDR2 is SAAADI. The V and J ends lost 3 bases and 7 bases respectively, with 10 bases between them.

This clone was recorded once. The chain recombines TRBV9 with TRBJ1-5; maybe TRBD1 (5 bases). Trimming cost V 3 bases and J 6 bases, with 13 bases left between them. CDR3 length: 14 amino acids. CDR1 and CDR2 from the germline V gene are SGDLS and YYNGEE. The CDR3 DNA follows: TGTGCCAGCAGCGCCGACAGTATTGGTCAGCCCCAGCATTTT. Translating gives CASSADSIGQPQHF.